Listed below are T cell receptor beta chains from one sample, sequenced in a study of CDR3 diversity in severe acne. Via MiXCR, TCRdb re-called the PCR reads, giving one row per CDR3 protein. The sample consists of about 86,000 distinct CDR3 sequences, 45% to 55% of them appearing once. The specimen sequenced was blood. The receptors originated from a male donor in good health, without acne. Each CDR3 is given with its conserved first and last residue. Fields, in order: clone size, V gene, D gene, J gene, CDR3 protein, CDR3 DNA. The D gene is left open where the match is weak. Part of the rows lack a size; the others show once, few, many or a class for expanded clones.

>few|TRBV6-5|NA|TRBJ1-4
CASSDRGAATNEKLFF
TGTGCCAGCAGCGACCGGGGGGCAGCAACTAATGAAAAACTGTTTTTT
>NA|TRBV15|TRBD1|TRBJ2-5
CATSRDISATGEIQETQYF
TGTGCCACCAGCAGAGATATTTCGGCGACAGGGGAAATTCAAGAGACCCAGTACTTC
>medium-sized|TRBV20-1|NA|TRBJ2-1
CSASQSLGGWNEQFF
TGCAGTGCTAGTCAGTCCTTGGGCGGCTGGAATGAGCAGTTCTTC
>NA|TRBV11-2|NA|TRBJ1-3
CASSSMGRDVPGNTIYF
TGTGCCAGCAGCTCAATGGGCAGGGACGTGCCTGGAAACACCATATATTTT
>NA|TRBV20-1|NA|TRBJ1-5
CSVGEWNQPQHF
TGCAGTGTAGGGGAGTGGAATCAGCCCCAGCATTTT
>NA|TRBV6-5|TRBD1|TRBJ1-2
CASSYTGTGANYGYTF
TGTGCCAGCAGTTACACTGGGACAGGGGCTAACTATGGCTACACCTTC
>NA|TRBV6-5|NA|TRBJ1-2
CASRPDRNYGYTF
TGTGCCAGCAGGCCCGACAGGAATTATGGCTACACCTTC
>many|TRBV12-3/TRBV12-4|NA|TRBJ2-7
CASSLEQPYEQYF
TGTGCCAGCAGTTTGGAACAGCCCTACGAGCAGTACTTC
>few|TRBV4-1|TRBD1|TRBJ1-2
CASSHGTGGFGYTF
TGCGCCAGCAGCCATGGGACAGGAGGTTTTGGCTACACCTTC
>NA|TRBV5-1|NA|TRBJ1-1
CASARQVNTEAFF
TGCGCCAGCGCAAGACAGGTGAACACTGAAGCTTTCTTT
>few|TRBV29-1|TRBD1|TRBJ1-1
CSAADRDAFF
TGCAGCGCCGCAGACAGGGACGCTTTCTTT
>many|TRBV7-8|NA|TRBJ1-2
CASSLYADGYTF
TGTGCCAGCAGCTTATACGCGGATGGCTACACCTTC
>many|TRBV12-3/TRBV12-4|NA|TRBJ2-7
CASSPPIGTYEQYF
TGTGCCAGCAGCCCCCCTATAGGAACCTACGAGCAGTACTTC
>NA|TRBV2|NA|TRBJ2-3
CATGTDTQYF
TGTGCCACCGGGACAGATACGCAGTATTTT
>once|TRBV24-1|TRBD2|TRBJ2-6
CATSDSRGGRGANVLTF
TGTGCCACCAGTGATTCCCGGGGGGGGCGAGGGGCCAACGTCCTGACTTTC
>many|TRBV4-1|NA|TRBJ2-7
CASSQDEDDSYEQYF
TGCGCCAGCAGCCAAGATGAGGACGATTCCTACGAGCAGTACTTC
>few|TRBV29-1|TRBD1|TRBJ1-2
CSVNRGGGGYTF
TGCAGCGTTAACAGGGGAGGAGGAGGCTACACCTTC
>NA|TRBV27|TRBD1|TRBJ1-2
CASSLTGRDGYTF
TGTGCCAGCAGCCTGACAGGGCGGGATGGCTACACCTTC
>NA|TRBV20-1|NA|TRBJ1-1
CSGLRDNSVAFF
TGCAGTGGCCTCCGGGACAACTCCGTAGCTTTCTTT
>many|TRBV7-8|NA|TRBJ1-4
CASSLDSPATNEKLFF
TGTGCCAGCAGCTTAGATTCCCCTGCAACTAATGAAAAACTGTTTTTT
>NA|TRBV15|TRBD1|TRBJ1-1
CASRQGLLNTEAFF
TGTGCCAGCAGACAGGGTCTTTTGAACACTGAAGCTTTCTTT
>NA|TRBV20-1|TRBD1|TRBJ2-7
CSARGQGCSYEQYF
TGCAGTGCTCGGGGACAGGGATGCTCCTACGAGCAGTACTTC
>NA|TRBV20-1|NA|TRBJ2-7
CSASSYHLIRTGEQYF
TGCAGTGCCAGCAGCTACCACCTGATCCGAACTGGCGAGCAGTACTTC
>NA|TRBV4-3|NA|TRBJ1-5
CAGSHPLRRQPQHF
TGCGCCGGCAGCCACCCCCTAAGGAGGCAGCCCCAGCATTTT
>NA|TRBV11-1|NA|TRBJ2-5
CASSRLNTERYGELATVEETQYF
TGTGCCAGCAGCCGATTGAACACTGAACGGTATGGTGAGCTGGCAACAGTCGAAGAGACCCAGTACTTC
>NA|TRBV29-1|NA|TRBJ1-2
CSADGTAYGYTF
TGCAGCGCCGATGGAACAGCCTATGGCTACACCTTC
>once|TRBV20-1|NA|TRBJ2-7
CSASSTTDEQYF
TGCAGTGCCAGCAGCACCACGGACGAGCAGTACTTC
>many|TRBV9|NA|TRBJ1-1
CASTTGLGNTEAFF
TGTGCCAGTACAACAGGGTTGGGGAACACTGAAGCTTTCTTT
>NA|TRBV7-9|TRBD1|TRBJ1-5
CASSAGQGAGSNQPQHF
TGTGCCAGCAGCGCCGGACAGGGGGCGGGAAGCAATCAGCCCCAGCATTTT